Below are 21 T cell receptor beta chains sequenced from a single sample in a study of radiation and T cells in renal cell carcinoma. Time point here: blood 2 weeks post-SBRT. Treatment denoted: 15 Gy SBRT to primary tumor, nephrectomy 4 weeks later. Some clones are missing from TCRdb's copy, which holds only in-frame ones; the method was immunoSEQ multiplex PCR. There are approximately 75,000 clones in the sample; 82% occur only once, and less than 7% lies in the top ten. The sequencing here drew on blood, taken from a patient whose treatment included radiotherapy and nephrectomy. Receptors originate from a man aged 55 to 70 with renal cell carcinoma.

The chain combines TRBV19 with TRBJ1-1; possibly TRBD1 for D (5 bases). V was clipped by 2 bases and J by 5 bases, with 6 bases between them. Germline-derived CDR1 and CDR2 are LNHDA and SQIVND (reference sequence). This CDR3 spans 12 amino acids. The CDR3 loop is CASSIKGTEAFF. CDR3 nucleotides: TGTGCCAGTAGTATAAAGGGGACTGAAGCTTTCTTT.

The rearrangement uses TRBV14 and TRBJ1-1; D is unclear. The CDR3 is 14 amino acids. CDR1 and CDR2 (germline): SGHDN, FVKESK. The V and J ends lost 2 bases and 6 bases respectively, with 13 bases between them. The CDR3 protein is CASSQRSSLSEAFF. The CDR3 region has the DNA TGTGCCAGCAGCCAACGGAGTAGTCTGTCTGAAGCTTTCTTT.

The chain carries TRBV6-1 and TRBJ2-7, with 8 bases aligning to TRBD1. CDR3 size: 13 residues. Trimming took 5 bases from V and 7 from J; bases not matched to a gene: 7. Germline CDR1 and CDR2: MNHNS and SASEGT. The CDR3 coding sequence is TGTGCCAGCAGTCCGACAGGGGCGTTGGAGCAGTACTTC. Amino acids: CASSPTGALEQYF.

This clone came up a few times. The chain is built from TRBV19 and TRBJ1-5; a weak D match, TRBD1 (6 bases). The length of the CDR3 is 15 residues. In germline, CDR1 is LNHDA, CDR2 SQIVND (reference sequence). V was trimmed by 9 bases and J by 0 bases, leaving 15 bases between them. The CDR3 loop reads CASHEQGYSNQPQHF. The CDR3 bases are TGTGCCAGCCACGAACAGGGTTATAGCAATCAGCCCCAGCATTTT.

The chain recombines TRBV5-1 with TRBJ2-7; D uncertain. V was cut by 4 bases and J by 5 bases, with 22 bases left in between. Germline CDR1 and CDR2: SGHRS and YFSETQ. This CDR3 has 16 residues. CDR3 loop: CASSIDGITPGDEQYF. Written as DNA, the CDR3 is TGCGCCAGCAGCATAGATGGTATAACTCCGGGCGACGAGCAGTACTTC. Full variable domain (missing parts from reference TRBV5-1 and TRBJ2-7): KAGVTQTPRYLIKTRGQQVTLSCSPISGHRSVSWYQQTPGQGLQFLFEYFSETQRNKGNFPGRFSGRQFSNSRSEMNVSTLELGDSALYLCASSIDGITPGDEQYFGPGTRLTVT.

This chain connects TRBV2 to TRBJ2-5; D may be TRBD2 (5 bases). Germline V gene sequence: CDR1 SNHLY, CDR2 FYNNEI. This CDR3 has 13 residues. V shed 8 bases and J shed 1 base, with 11 bases lying between them. CDR3 DNA: TGTGCCAGCTGCATGCGGGCCCAAGAGACCCAGTACTTC. Its protein product is CASCMRAQETQYF.

This clone was seen a handful of times. This rearrangement joins TRBV5-6 to TRBJ2-3; 7 bases align to TRBD2. The CDR3 has 16 amino acids. In germline, CDR1 is SGHDT, CDR2 YYEEEE. The trim removed 0 bases at V and 3 bases at J, leaving 7 bases unmatched. CDR3 amino acids: CASSLGVGGSTDTQYF. CDR3 nucleotides: TGTGCCAGCAGCTTGGGAGTTGGCGGGAGTACAGATACGCAGTATTTT.

The J gene is TRBJ2-7, the V gene TRBV9, with D perhaps TRBD1 (6 bases). V shed 4 bases and J shed 5 bases, with 22 bases lying between them. CDR1 is SGDLS and CDR2 is YYNGEE in the germline V gene. The CDR3 runs 16 residues. The CDR3 bases are TGTGCCAGCAGCAAATCCTCCAGGGGATTGGTAGACGAGCAGTACTTC. Protein: CASSKSSRGLVDEQYF.

The CDR3 sequence: CASSSPSELAGGGDTQYF. In DNA form, the CDR3 reads TGTGCCAGCAGTTCACCTTCCGAGCTAGCGGGAGGGGGGGATACGCAGTATTTT. This chain uses TRBV13 with TRBJ2-3, with TRBD2 matching over 12 bases. Trimming cost V 6 bases and J 6 bases; bases outside gene matches: 16. From germline, CDR1 is PRHDT and CDR2 FYEKMQ (reference sequence). The CDR3 consists of 18 residues.

This clone has a single count. The rearrangement uses TRBV6-5 and TRBJ2-2; D not resolved. Germline CDR1 is MNHEY and CDR2 is SVGAGI. CDR3 size: 14 residues. Between the trimmed V and J ends, which lost 2 bases and 5 bases, there was a span of 9 bases. The CDR3 nucleotides read TGTGCCAGCAGTTACCTAAGAGATACCGGGGAGCTGTTTTTT. Translation: CASSYLRDTGELFF.

This chain connects TRBV10-3 to TRBJ1-1; a possible D gene is TRBD1 (6 bases). CDR1 is ENHRY, CDR2 SYGVKD, per germline. V was cut by 11 bases and J by 4 bases, with 17 bases left in between. The CDR3 is made up of 13 amino acids. The CDR3 is CAAFSRGLTEAFF. CDR3 DNA: TGTGCCGCCTTTTCCAGGGGACTCACTGAAGCTTTCTTT.

This rearrangement joins TRBV5-4 to TRBJ2-7; 9 nucleotides align to TRBD1. The CDR3 has 14 residues. V gave up 0 bases and J gave up 5 bases; unmatched junction bases: 3. In germline, CDR1 is SGHNT, CDR2 YYREEE (reference sequence). The CDR3 sequence is CASSLGQGVHEQYF. Written as DNA, the CDR3 is TGTGCCAGCAGCTTGGGACAGGGGGTCCACGAGCAGTACTTC.

Note on this clone: Other DNA sequences from this sample encode an identical CDR3 as well. J is TRBJ2-7 and V is TRBV27; weak D call: TRBD2 (5 bases). Germline V gene sequence: CDR1 MNHEY, CDR2 SMNVEV (reference sequence). With 2 bases removed from V and 0 bases from J, the gap between germline ends came to 8 bases. CDR3 length: 14 residues. The CDR3 spells CASSLAGRSYEQYF. CDR3 DNA: TGTGCCAGCAGTTTAGCGGGCCGCTCCTACGAGCAGTACTTC.

This clone was seen a handful of times. The chain joins TRBV9 to TRBJ2-7; 15 positions match TRBD2. The CDR3 is 17 amino acids. CDR1 and CDR2 from the germline V gene are SGDLS and YYNGEE. V lost 4 bases, J lost 1 base, and 6 bases stayed unmatched. CDR3 coding DNA: TGTGCCAGCAGCCCCCCGGGACTAGCGGGAGGTTCCTACGAGCAGTACTTC. It encodes CASSPPGLAGGSYEQYF. Full variable domain (missing parts from reference TRBV9 and TRBJ2-7): DSGVTQTPKHLITATGQRVTLRCSPRSGDLSVYWYQQSLDQGLQFLIQYYNGEERAKGNILERFSAQQFPDLHSELNLSSLELGDSALYFCASSPPGLAGGSYEQYFGPGTRLTVT.

The chain links TRBV14 to TRBJ2-3, with D unresolved. Trimming cost V 2 bases and J 2 bases, with 11 bases left between them. The germline V gene encodes CDR1 SGHDN and CDR2 FVKESK. The CDR3 runs 15 residues. The CDR3 DNA reads as TGTGCCAGCAGCCAATGGAACAGCATCACAGATACGCAGTATTTT. Its translation: CASSQWNSITDTQYF.

Here the CDR3 DNA reads TGTGCCAGCAGCTTACACGGACAGCGATACGAGCAGTACTTC. Amino acid sequence: CASSLHGQRYEQYF. This sequence joins TRBV7-6 and TRBJ2-7, with D perhaps matching TRBD1 (6 bases). V lost 2 bases to trimming and J lost 4 bases, with 12 bases between them. This CDR3 contains 14 residues. The germline CDR1 and CDR2 sequences are SGHVS and FNYEAQ.

The chain links TRBV6-5 to TRBJ2-2; D remains unclear. Deletions cut 4 bases from V and 5 bases from J, with 11 bases between. Germline CDR1 is MNHEY and CDR2 is SVGAGI. This CDR3 is 14 amino acids long. Here the CDR3 DNA reads TGTGCCAGCAGTTTTTTCATGGGGACCGGGGAGCTGTTTTTT. Its protein is CASSFFMGTGELFF.

The rearrangement uses TRBV9 and TRBJ2-1; D unclear. The CDR3 is 16 amino acids. V shed 0 bases and J shed 0 bases, with 10 bases lying between them. The germline CDR1 and CDR2 sequences are SGDLS and YYNGEE. The CDR3 loop reads CASSVVGASSYNEQFF. CDR3 nucleotide sequence: TGTGCCAGCAGCGTAGTGGGCGCGAGCTCCTACAATGAGCAGTTCTTC.

This chain connects TRBV27 to TRBJ2-1; D uncertain. Germline lookup yields CDR1 MNHEY and CDR2 SMNVEV (reference sequence). The CDR3 covers 13 residues. The V gene lost 5 bases and the J gene lost 6 bases, with 11 bases spanning the gap. In DNA, the CDR3 is TGTGCCAGCAGTCTCGCCCCACCCAATGAGCAGTTCTTC. Its protein is CASSLAPPNEQFF.

The chain recombines TRBV7-2 with TRBJ2-2, with D tentatively TRBD1 (5 bases). From germline, CDR1 is SGHTA and CDR2 FQGNSA. The CDR3 runs to 12 residues. V was cut by 4 bases and J by 8 bases, with 8 bases left in between. CDR3 sequence: CASSSWTGELFF. The CDR3 DNA reads as TGTGCCAGCAGCTCTTGGACAGGGGAGCTGTTTTTT.

The chain carries TRBV5-1 and TRBJ2-1; D not resolved. V was trimmed by 0 bases and J by 9 bases, leaving 10 bases between them. The length of the CDR3 is 13 residues. Per the germline V gene, CDR1 is SGHRS and CDR2 is YFSETQ. CDR3 loop: CASSLVGLREQFF. CDR3 DNA sequence: TGCGCCAGCAGCTTGGTCGGGCTCCGTGAGCAGTTCTTC.